These 8 T cell receptor beta chains came from one sample sequenced in a study of control samples from healthy donors and cancer patients. Method: immunoSEQ multiplex PCR; TCRdb's copy keeps in-frame clones and lacks some. The repertoire holds 110,000 to 150,000 clones, approximately 91% seen once, with roughly 5% in the top ten. The specimen sequenced was blood. The receptors derive from a man under 40 in good health.

The V call is TRBV3-1 (or the pseudogene TRBV3-2), the J call TRBJ1-2; the D is unclear. Germline loops: CDR1 LGHDT, CDR2 YNNKEL (reference sequence). The CDR3 covers 13 residues. Trimming removed 0 bases at V and 8 bases at J, with 10 bases between. The CDR3 reads CASSQELSRGYTF. In DNA form, the CDR3 reads TGTGCCAGCAGCCAAGAATTGAGCCGCGGCTACACCTTC.

This chain joins TRBV4-3 and TRBJ1-1; D remains ambiguous. Trimming took 0 bases from V and 0 from J, leaving 8 bases between them. The CDR3 covers 15 residues. Per the germline V gene, CDR1 is LGHNA and CDR2 is YSLEER. The CDR3 region is CASSQERPLNTEAFF. CDR3 coding DNA: TGCGCCAGCAGCCAAGAAAGGCCGCTGAACACTGAAGCTTTCTTT.

The V and J genes are TRBV12-5 and TRBJ2-3, with 12 bases matching TRBD1. The CDR3 runs 15 residues. CDR1 is LGHNT and CDR2 is FRNRAP in the germline V gene. Trimming at V came to 6 bases and at J to 5 bases, leaving 6 bases not matched to a gene. For the CDR3, the DNA is TGTGCTAGTGGATGGGACAGGGGGCTAGGAGATACGCAGTATTTT. Translation gives CASGWDRGLGDTQYF.

The genes are TRBV2 and TRBJ2-7, with 9 bases lining up with TRBD2. Trimming at V came to 2 bases and at J to 0 bases, leaving 8 bases not matched to a gene. The CDR3 consists of 17 residues. Germline values: CDR1 SNHLY, CDR2 FYNNEI. DNA for the CDR3: TGTGCCAGCAGTGAATTGGCTAGCGGGATACACTCCTACGAGCAGTACTTC. It specifies CASSELASGIHSYEQYF.

The chain has TRBV5-1 and TRBJ2-7, with 9 bases aligning to TRBD1. V lost 2 bases to trimming and J lost 2 bases; unmatched junction nucleotides: 5. Germline V lookup: CDR1 SGHRS, CDR2 YFSETQ. This CDR3 is built from 15 residues. CDR3 in amino acids: CASSLAGTGTYEQYF. The CDR3 DNA reads TGCGCCAGCAGCTTAGCCGGGACAGGGACCTACGAGCAGTACTTC.

This chain uses TRBV6-2 or TRBV6-3 with TRBJ2-7; TRBD2 is a possible D gene (5 bases). The V gene lost 5 bases and the J gene lost 4 bases, with 9 bases spanning the gap. Germline-derived CDR1 and CDR2 are MNHEY and SVGEGT. The CDR3 consists of 12 residues. CDR3 in amino acids: CASSNGVYEQYF. For the CDR3, the DNA is TGTGCCAGCAGTAACGGGGTTTACGAGCAGTACTTC.

The chain uses TRBV7-2 and TRBJ1-2, with a possible D match to TRBD1 (5 bases). The germline V gene has CDR1 SGHTA and CDR2 FQGNSA. V lost 5 bases to trimming and J lost 8 bases, with 24 bases between them. The CDR3 consists of 16 residues. The CDR3 sequence: CASSPYGAPEGEGYTF. DNA of the CDR3: TGTGCCAGCAGCCCCTATGGGGCGCCGGAGGGAGAGGGCTACACCTTC.

The chain has TRBV29-1 and TRBJ1-1; D gene ambiguous. Trimming stripped 4 bases from V and 6 bases from J, with 12 bases between. CDR1 and CDR2 (germline): SQVTM, ANQGSEA. The CDR3 contains 12 residues. CDR3 loop: CSVVPRTSEAFF. As DNA, the CDR3 is TGCAGCGTTGTCCCCAGAACCTCTGAAGCTTTCTTT.